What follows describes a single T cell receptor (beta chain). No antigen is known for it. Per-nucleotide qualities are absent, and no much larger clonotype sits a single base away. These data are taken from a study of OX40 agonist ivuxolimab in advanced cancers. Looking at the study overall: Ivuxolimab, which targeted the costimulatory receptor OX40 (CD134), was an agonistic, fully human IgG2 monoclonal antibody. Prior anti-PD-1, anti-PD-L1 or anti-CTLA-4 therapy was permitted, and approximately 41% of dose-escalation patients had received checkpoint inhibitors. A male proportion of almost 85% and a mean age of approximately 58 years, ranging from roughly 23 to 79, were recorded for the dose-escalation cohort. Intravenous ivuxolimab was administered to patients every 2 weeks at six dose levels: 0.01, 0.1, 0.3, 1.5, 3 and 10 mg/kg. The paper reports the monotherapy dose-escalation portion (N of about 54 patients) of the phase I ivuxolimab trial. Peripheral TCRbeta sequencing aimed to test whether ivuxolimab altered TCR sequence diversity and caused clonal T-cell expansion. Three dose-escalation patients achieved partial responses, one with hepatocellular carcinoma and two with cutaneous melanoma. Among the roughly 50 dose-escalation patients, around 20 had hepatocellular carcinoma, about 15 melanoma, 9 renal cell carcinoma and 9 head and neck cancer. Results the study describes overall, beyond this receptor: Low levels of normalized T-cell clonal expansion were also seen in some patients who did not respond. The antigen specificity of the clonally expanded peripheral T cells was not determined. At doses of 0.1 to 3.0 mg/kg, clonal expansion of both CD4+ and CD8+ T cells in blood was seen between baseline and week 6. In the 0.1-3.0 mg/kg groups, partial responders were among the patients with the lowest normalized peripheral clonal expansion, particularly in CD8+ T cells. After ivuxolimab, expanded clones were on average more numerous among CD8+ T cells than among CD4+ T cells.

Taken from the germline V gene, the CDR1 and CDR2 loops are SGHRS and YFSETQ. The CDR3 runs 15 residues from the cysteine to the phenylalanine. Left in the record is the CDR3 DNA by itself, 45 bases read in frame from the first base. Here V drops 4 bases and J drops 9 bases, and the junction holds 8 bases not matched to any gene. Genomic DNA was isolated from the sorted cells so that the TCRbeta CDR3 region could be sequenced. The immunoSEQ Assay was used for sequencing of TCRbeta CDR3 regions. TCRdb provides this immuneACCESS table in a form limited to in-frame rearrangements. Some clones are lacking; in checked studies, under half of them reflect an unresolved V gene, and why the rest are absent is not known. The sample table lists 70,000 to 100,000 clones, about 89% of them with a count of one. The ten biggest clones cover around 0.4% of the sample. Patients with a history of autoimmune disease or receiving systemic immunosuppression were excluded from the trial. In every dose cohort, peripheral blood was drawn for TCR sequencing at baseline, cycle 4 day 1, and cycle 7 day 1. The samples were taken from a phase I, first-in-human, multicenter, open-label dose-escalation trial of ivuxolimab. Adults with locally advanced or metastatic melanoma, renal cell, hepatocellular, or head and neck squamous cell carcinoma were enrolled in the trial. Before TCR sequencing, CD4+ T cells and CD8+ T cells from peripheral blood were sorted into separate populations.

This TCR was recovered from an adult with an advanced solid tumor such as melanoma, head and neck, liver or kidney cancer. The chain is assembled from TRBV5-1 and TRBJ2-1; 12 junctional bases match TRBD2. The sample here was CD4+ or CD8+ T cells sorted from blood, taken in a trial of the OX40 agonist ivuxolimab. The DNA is TGCGCCAGCAGCCCAACTAGCGGGAGGTCAAGTGAGCAGTTCTTC. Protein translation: CASSPTSGRSSEQFF.